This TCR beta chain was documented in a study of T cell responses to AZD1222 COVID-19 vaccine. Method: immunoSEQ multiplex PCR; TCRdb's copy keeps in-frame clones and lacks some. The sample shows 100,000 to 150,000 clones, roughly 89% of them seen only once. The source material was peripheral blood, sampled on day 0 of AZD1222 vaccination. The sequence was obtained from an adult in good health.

The CDR3, as DNA: TGTGCCAGCAGCCTGCAGGGGGGGAGCGTGGGGCAGTACTTC. Its protein product is CASSLQGGSVGQYF. This chain uses TRBV27 with TRBJ2-7, with D perhaps assigned TRBD1 or TRBD2 (7 bases each). Per germline, CDR1 MNHEY and CDR2 SMNVEV (reference sequence). The CDR3 is 14 residues long. V gave up 6 bases and J gave up 9 bases, with 21 bases separating them.